These 29 T cell receptor beta chains share one sample of origin, sequenced in a study of STAT5B mutations in CD4+ large granular lymphocyte leukemia. Generated by immunoSEQ multiplex PCR, the TCRdb table keeps only in-frame clones and is missing some. The table shows under 50,000 clones, with 65% to 85% occurring only once. Sample: CD4+ T cells from blood buffy coats. The source is a human donor in good health.

The genes are TRBV9 and TRBJ2-7; 9 nucleotides line up with TRBD2. Trimming at V came to 0 bases and at J to 5 bases, leaving 6 bases not matched to a gene. The V gene's germline CDR1 is SGDLS and CDR2 YYNGEE. The CDR3 has 15 residues. The CDR3 bases are TGTGCCAGCAGCGTAGGGTCTAGCGGGAAGAACGAGCAGTACTTC. Translating gives CASSVGSSGKNEQYF.

The chain recombines TRBV9 with TRBJ1-2; 8 bases are a match to TRBD1. Germline V lookup: CDR1 SGDLS, CDR2 YYNGEE. The CDR3 extends over 17 amino acids. V was clipped by 0 bases and J by 8 bases; unmatched bases: 15. The CDR3 protein is CASSVGTHGRGHKGYTF. For the CDR3, the DNA is TGTGCCAGCAGCGTAGGGACCCACGGCAGGGGGCATAAGGGCTACACCTTC.

There are a few counts of this clone. V gene TRBV19 combines with J gene TRBJ2-2; TRBD1 matches 7 bases. After removal of 5 bases from V and 4 bases from J, the junction contained 4 bases not matched to a gene. The CDR3 totals 14 residues. Germline V lookup: CDR1 LNHDA, CDR2 SQIVND (reference sequence). The CDR3 protein is CASSPWTGTGELFF. The CDR3 DNA is TGTGCCAGTAGTCCCTGGACAGGCACCGGGGAGCTGTTTTTT.

This clone was detected only a few times. The rearrangement links TRBV7-9 to TRBJ2-7; 9 bases fit TRBD2. The germline V gene encodes CDR1 SEHNR and CDR2 FQNEAQ (reference sequence). V trimming: 1 base; J trimming: 2 bases; junction bases outside the gene matches: 9. The CDR3 is made up of 17 amino acids. CDR3 region: CASSLEGGLAGTYEQYF. CDR3 bases: TGTGCCAGCAGCTTAGAGGGCGGCCTAGCGGGAACCTACGAGCAGTACTTC. The entire variable domain, with the rest obtained from reference TRBV7-9 and TRBJ2-7, is as follows: DTGVSQNPRHKITKRGQNVTFRCDPISEHNRLYWYRQTLGQGPEFLTYFQNEAQLEKSRLLSDRFSAERPKGSFSTLEIQRTEQGDSAMYLCASSLEGGLAGTYEQYFGPGTRLTVT.

The rearrangement uses TRBV5-1 and TRBJ1-1; TRBD1 might be the D (5 bases). The CDR3 length is 15 residues. The ends were cut back, 2 bases at V and 4 bases at J, with 15 bases in the middle. Per the germline V gene, CDR1 is SGHRS and CDR2 is YFSETQ. CDR3 sequence: CASSFEAGSGTEAFF. CDR3 nucleotides: TGCGCCAGCAGCTTCGAGGCAGGGTCGGGCACTGAAGCTTTCTTT.

The gene calls are TRBV5-4 and TRBJ2-1; D is uncertain. The CDR3 has 15 residues. Germline V gene sequence: CDR1 SGHNT, CDR2 YYREEE (reference sequence). With 0 bases removed from V and 0 bases from J, the gap between germline ends came to 7 bases. The chain's CDR3 is CASSLGAVSYNEQFF. The CDR3 DNA is TGTGCCAGCAGCTTGGGGGCGGTCTCCTACAATGAGCAGTTCTTC.

The CDR3 loop reads CASSSGQHNEQFF. The DNA of the CDR3 is TGCGCCAGCAGCTCCGGACAGCACAATGAGCAGTTCTTC. The chain recombines TRBV5-1 with TRBJ2-1, with a possible D match to TRBD1 (6 bases). The germline gives CDR1 SGHRS, CDR2 YFSETQ. Trimming removed 3 bases from V and 5 bases from J, with 9 bases in between. The CDR3 has 13 amino acids. Full variable domain (missing parts from reference TRBV5-1 and TRBJ2-1): KAGVTQTPRYLIKTRGQQVTLSCSPISGHRSVSWYQQTPGQGLQFLFEYFSETQRNKGNFPGRFSGRQFSNSRSEMNVSTLELGDSALYLCASSSGQHNEQFFGPGTRLTVL.

The rearrangement links TRBV15 to TRBJ1-3, with 8 bases lining up with TRBD1. The J segment lost 4 bases and the V segment lost 0 bases, leaving 2 bases of the junction unmatched. Germline values: CDR1 LNHNV, CDR2 YYDKDF (reference sequence). This CDR3 is 15 amino acids long. The CDR3 sequence is CATSRDRGQGNTIYF. CDR3 in DNA: TGTGCCACCAGCAGAGACAGGGGGCAGGGAAACACCATATATTTT.

This clone was counted a single time. The chain joins TRBV21-1 to TRBJ2-7; whether TRBD1, the table's D call, matches the DNA was not checked. TRBV21-1 is flagged as a pseudogene. There are 15 residues in the CDR3. CDR3 DNA sequence: TGTGCCAGCAGCAGCCGGGACAAGGGTTCCTACGAGCAGTACTTC. Protein product: CASSSRDKGSYEQYF.

This clone was seen just once. The chain joins TRBV30 to TRBJ1-2; 8 bases agree with TRBD1. J was trimmed by 3 bases and V by 5 bases; bases with no gene match: 5. Germline values: CDR1 GTSNPN, CDR2 SVGIG (reference sequence). This CDR3 is built from 13 residues. The DNA of the CDR3 is TGTGCCTGGCGGACAGGGCCCCACTATGGCTACACCTTC. It yields the protein CAWRTGPHYGYTF. The full variable domain, in which reference TRBV30 and TRBJ1-2 provide the parts outside the CDR3, is SQTIHQWPATLVQPVGSPLSLECTVEGTSNPNLYWYRQAAGRGLQLLFYSVGIGQISSEVPQNLSASRPQDRQFILSSKKLLLSDSGFYLCAWRTGPHYGYTFGSGTRLTVV.

The rearrangement links TRBV27 to TRBJ1-1; no clear D gene. This CDR3 contains 13 residues. Trimming took off 3 bases at V and 4 bases at J, with 9 bases between the two ends. CDR1 is MNHEY, CDR2 SMNVEV, per germline (reference sequence). The CDR3 reads CASSLEVGTEAFF. The CDR3 DNA sequence: TGTGCCAGCAGTTTGGAGGTGGGCACTGAAGCTTTCTTT.

This clone has just a few counts. The chain combines TRBV19 with TRBJ1-2; maybe TRBD1 (5 bases). V was trimmed by 5 bases and J by 4 bases, leaving 11 bases between them. The CDR3 consists of 13 residues. CDR1 is LNHDA and CDR2 is SQIVND in the germline V gene (reference sequence). The CDR3 region is CASSRGRTYGYTF. The CDR3, as DNA: TGTGCCAGTAGTCGGGGCAGGACCTATGGCTACACCTTC.

The chain has TRBV11-2 and TRBJ2-5; no firm D call. Per the germline V gene, CDR1 is SGHAT and CDR2 is FQNNGV. The CDR3 runs to 15 residues. V was trimmed by 5 bases and J by 4 bases, leaving 17 bases between them. The CDR3 sequence is CASSPDGLLGETQYF. For the CDR3, the DNA is TGTGCCAGCAGCCCAGATGGTCTACTTGGAGAGACCCAGTACTTC.

The chain uses TRBV10-3 and TRBJ2-7; the match to TRBD2 covers 9 bases. Germline-derived CDR1 and CDR2 are ENHRY and SYGVKD. The CDR3 spans 18 residues. Germline trimming cut 0 bases from V and 0 bases from J; bases unmatched to any gene: 9. CDR3 DNA: TGTGCCATCAGTGAGTCCAGCGGGCGGGGGGGGAGCTCCTACGAGCAGTACTTC. Translating gives CAISESSGRGGSSYEQYF.

The V gene is TRBV11-2, the J gene TRBJ2-1, with 10 bases aligning to TRBD2. The CDR3 sequence is 16 residues long. The germline gives CDR1 SGHAT, CDR2 FQNNGV. Unmatched junction bases numbered 4, after V lost 1 base and J lost 4 bases. CDR3 sequence: CASSLGSGRAYNEQFF. The DNA for the CDR3 is TGTGCCAGCAGCTTAGGCAGCGGGAGGGCTTACAATGAGCAGTTCTTC.

This chain links TRBV15 with TRBJ2-3; 12 bases are shared with TRBD2. CDR1 LNHNV and CDR2 YYDKDF come from the germline V gene (reference sequence). V trimming: 9 bases; J trimming: 5 bases; junction bases outside the gene matches: 9. The CDR3 totals 15 residues. Here the CDR3 reads CATRPTSGSGDTQYF. CDR3 bases: TGTGCCACTCGACCGACTAGCGGGAGTGGAGATACGCAGTATTTT.

The rearrangement links TRBV5-4 to TRBJ2-1; D possibly corresponds to TRBD2 (6 bases). The V gene lost 3 bases and the J gene lost 7 bases, with 17 bases spanning the gap. The germline gives CDR1 SGHNT, CDR2 YYREEE (reference sequence). This CDR3 has 15 amino acids. The CDR3 DNA reads as TGTGCCAGCAGCTCCTTAAGCGGGCCCGGGAATGAGCAGTTCTTC. It is translated as CASSSLSGPGNEQFF.

This rearrangement joins TRBV7-2 to TRBJ2-7; D tentatively fits TRBD1 or TRBD2 (5 bases each). This CDR3 comprises 12 residues. Trimming shortened V by 3 bases and J by 7 bases, and 10 bases separated the two germline ends. Germline CDR1 reads SGHTA; CDR2 reads FQGNSA. This CDR3 reads CASSFDWGEQYF. Here the CDR3 DNA reads TGTGCCAGCAGCTTTGATTGGGGGGAGCAGTACTTC.

This clone has just a few counts. In nucleotides, the CDR3 is TGTGCCATCAGTGAGTCGACCGGAAACACCATATATTTT. This translates into CAISESTGNTIYF. This chain connects TRBV10-3 to TRBJ1-3; D is unresolved. The ends were cut back, 0 bases at V and 4 bases at J, with 4 bases in the middle. Per the germline V gene, CDR1 is ENHRY and CDR2 is SYGVKD. The CDR3 is 13 residues long.

This chain links TRBV6-1 with TRBJ2-3; TRBD2 might be the D (7 bases). CDR3 size: 14 residues. Looked up from germline, CDR1 is MNHNS and CDR2 is SASEGT. Trimming stripped 3 bases from V and 8 bases from J, with 15 bases between. Here the CDR3 reads CASSDEGGPTTQYF. CDR3 nucleotide sequence: TGTGCCAGCAGTGATGAGGGGGGGCCAACTACGCAGTATTTT.

The chain links TRBV11-3 to TRBJ2-7; D ambiguous. The CDR3 sequence is 15 residues long. Trimming removed 7 bases at V and 6 bases at J, with 22 bases between. The V gene's germline CDR1 is SGHNT and CDR2 YENEEA. In DNA, the CDR3 is TGTGCCAGCAATATCCGCAGATTTAAAACCCCCGAGCAGTACTTC. Its protein product is CASNIRRFKTPEQYF. Based on the CDR3 plus reference TRBV11-3 and TRBJ2-7, the full variable domain is EAGVVQSPRYKIIEKKQPVAFWCNPISGHNTLYWYLQNLGQGPELLIRYENEEAVDDSQLPKDRFSAERLKGVDSTLKIQPAELGDSAVYLCASNIRRFKTPEQYFGPGTRLTVT.

V usage is TRBV7-9 and J usage is TRBJ1-6, with TRBD1 as a possible D gene (6 bases). The V end was cut by 6 bases, the J end by 7 bases, with 16 bases between. CDR1 and CDR2 (germline): SEHNR, FQNEAQ (reference sequence). This CDR3 has 15 residues. In DNA form, the CDR3 reads TGTGCCAGCAGGCTAAAAACAGGGTTGAATTCACCCCTCCACTTT. It is translated as CASRLKTGLNSPLHF.

The chain employs TRBV10-3 and TRBJ2-3; D possibly corresponds to TRBD2 (6 bases). Per the germline V gene, CDR1 is ENHRY and CDR2 is SYGVKD. Trimming cost V 8 bases and J 9 bases, with 12 bases left between them. The length of the CDR3 is 11 residues. The CDR3: CAIGDFGTQYF. DNA of the CDR3: TGTGCCATCGGGGACTTTGGAACGCAGTATTTT.

This chain links TRBV11-2 with TRBJ1-1; TRBD1 is a possible D gene (6 bases). V was clipped by 0 bases and J by 1 base, with 9 bases between them. CDR3 length: 15 amino acids. The germline gives CDR1 SGHAT, CDR2 FQNNGV. The CDR3 bases are TGTGCCAGCAGCTTAGAGCCAGGGGCGAACACTGAAGCTTTCTTT. Translating gives CASSLEPGANTEAFF.

J is TRBJ2-3 and V is TRBV11-2, with 12 bases matching TRBD2. CDR3 size: 17 residues. The germline V gene has CDR1 SGHAT and CDR2 FQNNGV. V was clipped by 5 bases and J by 5 bases; unmatched bases: 11. CDR3: CASSLSLAGGPGDTQYF. The CDR3 bases are TGTGCCAGCAGCCTTTCCCTAGCGGGGGGGCCTGGAGATACGCAGTATTTT.

The chain employs TRBV18 and TRBJ1-5; D is ambiguous. The CDR3 is 14 residues long. The V gene lost 1 base and the J gene lost 6 bases, with 10 bases spanning the gap. Germline assignment: CDR1 KGHSH and CDR2 LQKENI. In DNA form, the CDR3 reads TGTGCCAGCTCACCACTCGGCAGCGGTCAGCCCCAGCATTTT. It translates to CASSPLGSGQPQHF.

This chain links TRBV27 with TRBJ2-3, with 8 bases fitting TRBD1. Germline-derived CDR1 and CDR2 are MNHEY and SMNVEV (reference sequence). This CDR3 has 13 residues. The ends lost 11 bases at V and 5 bases at J; junction bases unmatched: 9. The CDR3 DNA reads TGTGCCTCCCAGGGGGCCGCACGAGATACGCAGTATTTT. It is translated as CASQGAARDTQYF.

V is TRBV14 and J is TRBJ2-1, with TRBD1 matching over 11 bases. CDR3 length: 16 residues. Trimming at V came to 4 bases and at J to 3 bases, leaving 5 bases not matched to a gene. CDR1 is SGHDN, CDR2 FVKESK, per germline. The CDR3 here is CASSRRGTGGYNEQFF. The CDR3 DNA reads as TGTGCCAGCAGCCGGCGGGGGACAGGGGGCTACAATGAGCAGTTCTTC.

This chain joins TRBV14 and TRBJ2-7, with D possibly being TRBD2 (6 bases). The CDR3 totals 16 residues. Trimming left V 1 base short and J 7 bases short, with 20 bases between. CDR1 is SGHDN, CDR2 FVKESK, per germline. The CDR3 DNA follows: TGTGCCAGCAGCCAAGTCGGCGGGACGACGGGGAGGGAGCAGTACTTC. Translation gives CASSQVGGTTGREQYF. Variable domain in full (rest from reference TRBV14 and TRBJ2-7): EAGVTQFPSHSVIEKGQTVTLRCDPISGHDNLYWYRRVMGKEIKFLLHFVKESKQDESGMPNNRFLAERTGGTYSTLKVQPAELEDSGVYFCASSQVGGTTGREQYFGPGTRLTVT.